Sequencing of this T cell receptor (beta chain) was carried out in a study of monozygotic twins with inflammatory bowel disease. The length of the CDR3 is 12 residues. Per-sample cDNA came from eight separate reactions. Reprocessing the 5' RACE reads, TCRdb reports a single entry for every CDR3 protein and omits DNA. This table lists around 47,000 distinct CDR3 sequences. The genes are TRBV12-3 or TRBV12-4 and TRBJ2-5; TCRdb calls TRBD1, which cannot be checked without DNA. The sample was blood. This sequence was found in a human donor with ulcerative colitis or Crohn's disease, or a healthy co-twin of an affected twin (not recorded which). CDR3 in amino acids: CASSSQGETQYF.